The 11 T cell receptor beta chains in this list originate from one sample, sequenced in a study of T cells after yellow fever vaccination. TCRdb reanalysed the 5' RACE reads using MiXCR and keeps one entry per CDR3 protein. This table holds hundreds of thousands of distinct CDR3 sequences, roughly 14% found once. The specimen was PBMCs, collected on the day of the yellow fever booster vaccination. The receptors were gathered from a man aged 25 to 45 who received the YFV17D yellow fever vaccine.

This clonotype has a handful of counts. The V gene is TRBV7-9, the J gene TRBJ1-4; no clear D gene. Trimming removed 1 base at V and 8 bases at J, with 11 bases between. The CDR3 covers 14 residues. Germline loops: CDR1 SEHNR, CDR2 FQNEAQ (reference sequence). Here the CDR3 DNA reads TGTGCCAGCAGCTTAGTAGGTCAGAACGAAAAACTGTTTTTT. Its protein is CASSLVGQNEKLFF.

The rearrangement links TRBV29-1 to TRBJ2-2, with TRBD1 as a possible D gene (6 bases). The CDR3 contains 14 residues. Trimming shortened V by 5 bases and J by 2 bases, and 12 bases separated the two germline ends. The V gene's germline CDR1 is SQVTM and CDR2 ANQGSEA. The CDR3 coding sequence is TGCAGCGTTTCGACAGGCCTAAACACCGGGGAGCTGTTTTTT. The encoded protein is CSVSTGLNTGELFF.

This clonotype was seen a handful of times. This chain links TRBV7-2 with TRBJ1-1; D not resolved. This CDR3 is 13 amino acids long. Deletions cut 4 bases from V and 3 bases from J, with 9 bases between. The germline CDR1 and CDR2 sequences are SGHTA and FQGNSA. CDR3 amino acids: CASSSLRDTEAFF. CDR3 DNA sequence: TGTGCCAGCAGCTCACTCCGGGACACTGAAGCTTTCTTT.

This clonotype was seen ten or more times. The chain recombines TRBV18 with TRBJ1-1; perhaps TRBD1 as D (5 bases). The CDR3 loop spans 14 amino acids. Trimming pared 3 bases from V and 0 bases from J, leaving 8 bases between. Germline CDR1 reads KGHSH; CDR2 reads LQKENI. For the CDR3, the DNA is TGTGCCAGCTCACCGCAGGGCATGAACACTGAAGCTTTCTTT. Its protein is CASSPQGMNTEAFF.

This clonotype showed up many times. V gene TRBV7-2 combines with J gene TRBJ2-5; D unresolved. V lost 2 bases and J 1 base, leaving 8 bases between the germline ends. Germline V CDR1 and CDR2: SGHTA, FQGNSA. The CDR3 contains 14 residues. CDR3 region: CASSLSGSQETQYF. In nucleotides, the CDR3 is TGTGCCAGCAGCTTAAGTGGGTCCCAAGAGACCCAGTACTTC. Based on the CDR3 plus reference TRBV7-2 and TRBJ2-5, the full variable domain is GAGVSQSPSNKVTEKGKDVELRCDPISGHTALYWYRQSLGQGLEFLIYFQGNSAPDKSGLPSDRFSAERTGGSVSTLTIQRTQQEDSAVYLCASSLSGSQETQYFGPGTRLLVL.

The rearrangement joins TRBV5-1 to TRBJ2-5, with 9 positions matching TRBD1. The CDR3 is 16 amino acids. With 5 bases clipped from V and 5 bases from J, the junction kept 13 bases outside the gene matches. CDR1 SGHRS and CDR2 YFSETQ come from the germline V gene. CDR3 DNA sequence: TGCGCCAGCAGTATCCCCTCGACAGGGGGGGCGGAGACCCAGTACTTC. Translating it yields CASSIPSTGGAETQYF. The whole variable domain, filled in from reference TRBV5-1 and TRBJ2-5, reads KAGVTQTPRYLIKTRGQQVTLSCSPISGHRSVSWYQQTPGQGLQFLFEYFSETQRNKGNFPGRFSGRQFSNSRSEMNVSTLELGDSALYLCASSIPSTGGAETQYFGPGTRLLVL.

This clonotype showed up just a few times. The CDR3 here is CASSIYSGRAYNEQFF. The CDR3 region has the DNA TGTGCCAGCAGCATTTATAGCGGGAGGGCGTACAATGAGCAGTTCTTC. The chain carries TRBV7-2 and TRBJ2-1; 11 bases are a match to TRBD2. Trimming cost V 5 bases and J 4 bases; bases outside gene matches: 7. CDR1 SGHTA and CDR2 FQGNSA come from the germline V gene. The length of the CDR3 is 16 residues.

The V and J genes are TRBV6-2 or TRBV6-3 and TRBJ2-3; D gene uncertain. The length of the CDR3 is 15 residues. Looked up from germline, CDR1 is MNHEY and CDR2 is SVGEGT. V was shortened by 6 bases and J by 2 bases, with 15 bases between the two germline ends. In DNA form, the CDR3 reads TGTGCCAGCAGCCACCGCGCCCGATCCACAGATACGCAGTATTTT. Residues: CASSHRARSTDTQYF.

This clonotype came up a few times. V is TRBV4-3 and J is TRBJ1-2, with a possible D match to TRBD1 (6 bases). Germline V lookup: CDR1 LGHNA, CDR2 YSLEER. This CDR3 contains 14 residues. V lost 3 bases, J lost 5 bases, and 13 bases lay in between. CDR3 sequence: CASSHPDRKYGYTF. The CDR3 DNA is TGCGCCAGCAGCCACCCGGACAGAAAATATGGCTACACCTTC.

V gene TRBV14 combines with J gene TRBJ2-1; 7 bases agree with TRBD1. Losses at the gene ends were 5 bases for V and 3 bases for J; bases not matched to a gene: 13. This CDR3 is built from 17 residues. Germline V lookup: CDR1 SGHDN, CDR2 FVKESK. CDR3 amino acids: CASSLGTVHSDYNEQFF. The CDR3 DNA reads as TGTGCCAGCAGCTTGGGGACAGTACATTCGGACTACAATGAGCAGTTCTTC.

This clonotype was picked up a small number of times. The chain joins TRBV7-2 to TRBJ1-2, with a weak D call TRBD1 (5 bases). From germline, CDR1 is SGHTA and CDR2 FQGNSA. The CDR3 runs 15 residues. Between the trimmed V and J ends, which lost 1 base and 6 bases, there was a span of 15 bases. The DNA for the CDR3 is TGTGCCAGCAGCTTAGATTATTACCAGGGAAATGGCTACACCTTC. It specifies CASSLDYYQGNGYTF.